One sample yielded the 32 T cell receptor beta chains listed below, sequenced in a study of shared T cell receptors in the human thymus. The method was immunoSEQ multiplex PCR; TCRdb's version includes in-frame clones alone and lacks a portion of them. The sample lists over 450,000 clones, 70% to 80% seen once, with roughly 0.013% in the top ten. These same records also appear under a second study, on human thymus T cells.

The specimen sequenced was thymocytes. The receptors come from a boy under three years old with a congenital heart defect.

This clone was counted only a few times. V usage is TRBV5-4 and J usage is TRBJ1-1; D is possibly TRBD1 (5 bases). Trimming removed 1 base at V and 5 bases at J, with 15 bases between. The CDR3 is made up of 15 amino acids. In germline, CDR1 is SGHNT, CDR2 YYREEE (reference sequence). CDR3 loop: CASSLLGQGGTEAFF. Written as DNA, the CDR3 is TGTGCCAGCAGCTTGTTAGGGCAGGGAGGGACTGAAGCTTTCTTT.

This sequence joins TRBV5-6 and TRBJ1-1; a weak D match, TRBD1 (5 bases). The germline V gene has CDR1 SGHDT and CDR2 YYEEEE. The CDR3 runs to 13 residues. The V gene lost 2 bases and the J gene lost 6 bases, with 11 bases spanning the gap. CDR3 nucleotides: TGTGCCAGCAGCTTTGACAGTTCCCCTGAAGCTTTCTTT. It codes for CASSFDSSPEAFF.

The table lists this clone with a few counts. The genes are TRBV7-9 and TRBJ1-1; maybe TRBD1 (5 bases). Trimming shortened V by 6 bases and J by 2 bases, and 13 bases separated the two germline ends. Germline V gene sequence: CDR1 SEHNR, CDR2 FQNEAQ (reference sequence). The CDR3 runs to 14 residues. The CDR3, as DNA: TGTGCCAGCAGTCCTGGGGCAGCAAACACTGAAGCTTTCTTT. Protein product: CASSPGAANTEAFF. Combining the CDR3 with reference TRBV7-9 and TRBJ1-1 gives the whole variable domain DTGVSQNPRHKITKRGQNVTFRCDPISEHNRLYWYRQTLGQGPEFLTYFQNEAQLEKSRLLSDRFSAERPKGSFSTLEIQRTEQGDSAMYLCASSPGAANTEAFFGQGTRLTVV.

The chain has TRBV27 and TRBJ2-2; TRBD2 might be the D (5 bases). CDR3 length: 13 amino acids. V was clipped by 3 bases and J by 6 bases, with 8 bases between them. Germline V gene sequence: CDR1 MNHEY, CDR2 SMNVEV (reference sequence). This chain's CDR3 is CASSFLGAGELFF. The CDR3 bases are TGTGCCAGCAGTTTTCTGGGAGCCGGGGAGCTGTTTTTT.

The table lists this clone with a few counts. This chain joins TRBV19 and TRBJ1-1; the match to TRBD1 covers 7 bases. The V gene end was trimmed by 4 bases and the J gene end by 1 base; junction bases not matched to a gene: 3. This CDR3 is 14 amino acids long. The germline CDR1 and CDR2 sequences are LNHDA and SQIVND (reference sequence). Here the CDR3 reads CASSTGQENTEAFF. The CDR3 nucleotides read TGTGCCAGTAGTACCGGACAGGAGAACACTGAAGCTTTCTTT.

This chain joins TRBV30 and TRBJ2-7; no reliable D call. The germline CDR1 and CDR2 sequences are GTSNPN and SVGIG (reference sequence). Trimming took 0 bases from V and 2 from J, leaving 11 bases between them. The CDR3 totals 14 residues. This CDR3 reads CAWSVPNETYEQYF. The CDR3 DNA reads TGTGCCTGGAGTGTTCCCAACGAGACCTACGAGCAGTACTTC.

The chain combines TRBV29-1 with TRBJ2-1, with TRBD2 identical over 11 bases. V dropped 7 bases and J dropped 7; count of bases not matched to a gene: 6. The CDR3 is 13 amino acids. Germline lookup yields CDR1 SQVTM and CDR2 ANQGSEA. CDR3 region: CSDVSGRENEQFF. CDR3 bases: TGCAGCGATGTTAGCGGGAGGGAGAATGAGCAGTTCTTC.

The V call is TRBV9, the J call TRBJ1-3; D may be TRBD1 (6 bases). There are 17 residues in the CDR3. V lost 4 bases and J lost 2, with 19 bases in between. The germline gives CDR1 SGDLS, CDR2 YYNGEE. The CDR3 region is CASSPGQLDDTGNTIYF. For the CDR3, the DNA is TGTGCCAGCAGCCCTGGACAGTTGGATGACACTGGAAACACCATATATTTT.

This chain links TRBV5-1 with TRBJ2-7; 7 bases match TRBD2. CDR3 size: 17 residues. The germline CDR1 and CDR2 sequences are SGHRS and YFSETQ. V dropped 4 bases and J dropped 0; count of bases not matched to a gene: 13. The CDR3 sequence is CASSPPSDSGHSYEQYF. In DNA, the CDR3 is TGCGCCAGCAGCCCCCCGAGTGATAGCGGGCACTCCTACGAGCAGTACTTC.

The V call is TRBV9, the J call TRBJ2-3, with TRBD2 identical over 7 bases. CDR3 length: 16 amino acids. The germline V gene encodes CDR1 SGDLS and CDR2 YYNGEE. V lost 5 bases to trimming and J lost 7 bases; unmatched junction nucleotides: 16. In nucleotides, the CDR3 is TGTGCCAGCAGTGTAATCAAGGCGGGAGCCCGCAATACGCAGTATTTT. This codes for CASSVIKAGARNTQYF.

This sequence joins TRBV2 and TRBJ2-7, with 11 bases lining up with TRBD2. CDR3 length: 14 amino acids. The V gene end was trimmed by 3 bases and the J gene end by 5 bases; junction bases not matched to a gene: 3. Germline-derived CDR1 and CDR2 are SNHLY and FYNNEI. In DNA form, the CDR3 reads TGTGCCAGCAGTGAGACTAGCGGGACTCACGAGCAGTACTTC. Translated, it gives CASSETSGTHEQYF. Full variable domain (rest looked up from reference TRBV2 and TRBJ2-7): EPEVTQTPSHQVTQMGQEVILRCVPISNHLYFYWYRQILGQKVEFLVSFYNNEISEKSEIFDDQFSVERPDGSNFTLKIRSTKLEDSAMYFCASSETSGTHEQYFGPGTRLTVT.

This clone occurred a few times. The chain employs TRBV25-1 and TRBJ1-1; D gene ambiguous. The CDR3 totals 13 residues. V was trimmed by 3 bases and J by 1 base, leaving 6 bases between them. Germline V CDR1 and CDR2: MGHDK, SYGVNS. The CDR3 coding sequence is TGTGCCAGCAGTGATGCAGGGAACACTGAAGCTTTCTTT. Amino acid sequence: CASSDAGNTEAFF.

V usage is TRBV2 and J usage is TRBJ2-7, with D possibly TRBD2 on 6 matching bases. Germline V lookup: CDR1 SNHLY, CDR2 FYNNEI. V was shortened by 8 bases and J by 0 bases, with 20 bases between the two germline ends. This CDR3 spans 16 amino acids. The CDR3 region is CASGEATPASSYEQYF. The CDR3 DNA reads TGTGCCAGCGGGGAGGCCACCCCGGCGAGCTCCTACGAGCAGTACTTC.

The chain couples TRBV4-3 to TRBJ2-1; 11 bases line up with TRBD2. The germline V gene has CDR1 LGHNA and CDR2 YSLEER. The length of the CDR3 is 21 residues. With 3 bases clipped from V and 0 bases from J, the junction kept 16 bases outside the gene matches. The CDR3 here is CASSQPTRGSGRVSSYNEQFF. In DNA, the CDR3 is TGCGCCAGCAGCCAGCCGACTAGGGGTAGCGGGAGGGTAAGCTCCTACAATGAGCAGTTCTTC.

The chain carries TRBV6-5 and TRBJ2-2, with 11 bases matching TRBD2. V was pared by 5 bases and J by 6 bases, with 5 bases of the junction left unmatched. This CDR3 comprises 15 residues. Per the germline V gene, CDR1 is MNHEY and CDR2 is SVGAGI. The CDR3: CASSPGLADAGELFF. The DNA of the CDR3 is TGTGCCAGCAGTCCGGGACTAGCGGATGCCGGGGAGCTGTTTTTT.

The V gene is TRBV16, the J gene TRBJ2-7; 9 bases map to TRBD2. V lost 8 bases to trimming and J lost 0 bases; unmatched junction nucleotides: 8. This CDR3 region has 15 residues. Germline V gene data show CDR1 as KGHSY and CDR2 as FQNENV. The CDR3: CASHPGTSSSYEQYF. In nucleotides, the CDR3 is TGTGCCAGCCACCCCGGGACTAGCAGCTCCTACGAGCAGTACTTC.

The J gene is TRBJ2-5, the V gene TRBV10-3, with 11 nucleotides matching TRBD1. The CDR3 spans 14 residues. Germline V gives CDR1 ENHRY, CDR2 SYGVKD. Trimming at V came to 10 bases and at J to 4 bases, leaving 8 bases not matched to a gene. The DNA of the CDR3 is TGTGCCAGCGGACAGGGGGCAATTTCAGAGACCCAGTACTTC. Amino acid sequence: CASGQGAISETQYF.

V and J are TRBV4-1 and TRBJ2-1; 10 nucleotides line up with TRBD2. CDR1 and CDR2 from the germline V gene are MGHRA and YSYEKL. V was clipped by 3 bases and J by 6 bases; unmatched bases: 8. CDR3 length equals 16 residues. The CDR3 region is CASSHPRTSGPNEQFF. Written as DNA, the CDR3 is TGCGCCAGCAGCCATCCCAGGACTAGCGGTCCCAATGAGCAGTTCTTC.

The J gene is TRBJ2-2, the V gene TRBV5-1; TRBD2 matches at 7 bases. The length of the CDR3 is 17 residues. With V trimmed by 0 bases and J by 4 bases, 9 bases remained unmatched. Germline V gives CDR1 SGHRS, CDR2 YFSETQ. As DNA, the CDR3 is TGCGCCAGCAGCTTGGATCGGTTACTAGCGAGCACCGGGGAGCTGTTTTTT. Amino acid sequence: CASSLDRLLASTGELFF.

The chain joins TRBV22-1 to TRBJ1-4. TRBV22-1 represents a pseudogene. The CDR3 covers 16 residues. CDR3 loop: CPGSAPPRGTNEKLFF. The CDR3 bases are TGTCCTGGGAGCGCCCCTCCCCGGGGAACTAATGAAAAACTGTTTTTT.

In regard to this clone: At one of its ends the junction is not consistent with the germline gene, which may arise from a read error. The V and J genes are TRBV7-2 and TRBJ1-2; D perhaps matches TRBD1 (5 bases). The germline CDR1 and CDR2 sequences are SGHTA and FQGNSA. This CDR3 is 18 amino acids long. The chain's CDR3 is CASSLVCVRVSSLSFSYF. The CDR3, as DNA: TGTGCCAGCAGCTTAGTTTGCGTCAGGGTCTCATCCCTCTCTTTTAGCTACTTC.

The genes are TRBV5-6 and TRBJ2-6; 10 nucleotides align to TRBD1. J gave up 3 bases and V 1 base, and 4 bases lay outside the gene matches. This CDR3 has 17 amino acids. CDR1 and CDR2 from the germline V gene are SGHDT and YYEEEE. CDR3 DNA sequence: TGTGCCAGCAGCTTGTACGGACAGGGGGATGGGGCCAACGTCCTGACTTTC. It specifies CASSLYGQGDGANVLTF.

The chain couples TRBV14 to TRBJ1-1; D possibly corresponds to TRBD1 (5 bases). CDR1 is SGHDN and CDR2 is FVKESK in the germline V gene. There are 19 residues in the CDR3. The germline V and J ends were trimmed by 4 bases and 3 bases, with 27 bases remaining between them. The CDR3 protein is CASSPSLDSNGPLDTEAFF. The CDR3 DNA reads as TGTGCCAGCAGCCCCAGCCTCGACAGCAACGGCCCTTTGGACACTGAAGCTTTCTTT.

This clone was recorded a few times. This chain links TRBV5-8 with TRBJ1-2; the D is unclear. Trimming took off 0 bases at V and 8 bases at J, with 14 bases between the two ends. The CDR3 has 14 residues. Germline lookup yields CDR1 SGHTS and CDR2 YDEGEE. The CDR3 bases are TGTGCCAGCAGCTTGGCCCCAGGCCGGCCCGGCTACACCTTC. Translating it yields CASSLAPGRPGYTF. The complete variable domain, with remaining parts taken from reference TRBV5-8 and TRBJ1-2, reads EAGVTQSPTHLIKTRGQQATLRCSPISGHTSVYWYQQALGLGLQFLLWYDEGEERNRGNFPPRFSGRQFPNYSSELNVNALELEDSALYLCASSLAPGRPGYTFGSGTRLTVV.

This chain joins TRBV7-9 and TRBJ1-2, with D maybe TRBD1 (6 bases). Germline V gene lookup returns CDR1 SEHNR and CDR2 FQNEAQ (reference sequence). V was shortened by 1 base and J by 6 bases, with 9 bases between the two germline ends. CDR3 length: 13 amino acids. CDR3 residues: CASSLDYRDGYTF. The CDR3 DNA reads as TGTGCCAGCAGCTTAGATTACAGGGATGGCTACACCTTC.

This chain connects TRBV6-1 to TRBJ2-5; a possible D gene is TRBD2 (6 bases). The V and J ends lost 11 bases and 1 base respectively, with 17 bases between them. CDR1 is MNHNS and CDR2 is SASEGT in the germline V gene. This CDR3 contains 14 residues. CDR3: CAGSSGDSQETQYF. CDR3 DNA: TGTGCCGGCTCTAGTGGGGACTCCCAAGAGACCCAGTACTTC.

The chain has TRBV27 and TRBJ2-7; 10 positions agree with TRBD2. Unmatched junction bases numbered 14, after V lost 4 bases and J lost 5 bases. The CDR3 is 17 amino acids. Germline CDR1 and CDR2: MNHEY and SMNVEV (reference sequence). CDR3 amino acids: CASSCSASGRSSDEQYF. In DNA, the CDR3 is TGTGCCAGCAGTTGTAGCGCTAGCGGGAGATCTAGCGACGAGCAGTACTTC.

This sequence joins TRBV28 and TRBJ2-1; D unclear. Trimming shortened V by 7 bases and J by 4 bases, and 23 bases separated the two germline ends. CDR1 is MDHEN, CDR2 SYDVKM, per germline. CDR3 length: 17 amino acids. The CDR3 DNA follows: TGTGCCAGCACTCGAGGAAGGTCCGTCCCCCTTTACAATGAGCAGTTCTTC. The encoded protein is CASTRGRSVPLYNEQFF.

There are a few counts of this clone. The chain uses TRBV6-5 and TRBJ2-7; a weak D match, TRBD2 (6 bases). The CDR3 is 13 amino acids. V lost 7 bases and J 5 bases, leaving 15 bases between the germline ends. Per germline, CDR1 MNHEY and CDR2 SVGAGI. This chain's CDR3 is CASTPRGGDEQYF. CDR3 coding DNA: TGTGCCAGCACCCCACGGGGAGGTGACGAGCAGTACTTC.

This clone was counted between two and nine times. The V call is TRBV7-8, the J call TRBJ1-5; D might be TRBD1 (5 bases). The CDR3 consists of 16 residues. V lost 5 bases, J lost 4 bases, and 18 bases lay in between. CDR1 is SGHVS, CDR2 FQNEAQ, per germline. The CDR3 region has the DNA TGTGCCAGCAGCACCCGCGGGGACGGTAAAAATCAGCCCCAGCATTTT. Its translation: CASSTRGDGKNQPQHF.

V and J are TRBV6-5 and TRBJ2-7; 9 bases are a match to TRBD1. This CDR3 has 14 residues. V trimming: 5 bases; J trimming: 6 bases; junction bases outside the gene matches: 8. Germline CDR1 is MNHEY and CDR2 is SVGAGI. This CDR3 reads CASSPGTGLGEQYF. The CDR3 nucleotides are TGTGCCAGCAGTCCCGGGACAGGGTTAGGCGAGCAGTACTTC.

The rearrangement joins TRBV4-1 to TRBJ1-2, with 10 bases lining up with TRBD1. Losses at the gene ends were 4 bases for V and 10 bases for J; bases not matched to a gene: 15. Germline V lookup: CDR1 MGHRA, CDR2 YSYEKL. This CDR3 is 16 amino acids long. CDR3 region: CASSPQTGGRKGDYTF. In DNA form, the CDR3 reads TGCGCCAGCAGCCCCCAGACAGGGGGCCGGAAGGGTGACTACACCTTC.